This TCR beta chain was recovered during a study of blood T cell repertoires in COVID-19. Background on the study: From the United States, Italy and Spain came samples of acute and convalescent COVID-19. T cells, B-cell-depleted T cells, or PBMCs supplied cDNA or gDNA.

Seattle's enrolled individuals joined amid active infection and were then monitored longitudinally. Generated by immunoSEQ multiplex PCR, the TCRdb table keeps only in-frame clones and is missing some. Seen here are about 250,000 clones, 88% observed once, and the top ten hold approximately 6%. Trimming took 6 bases from V and 5 from J, leaving 29 bases between them. From germline, CDR1 is MDHEN and CDR2 SYDVKM. This CDR3 is 18 amino acids long. Sequenced material: peripheral blood. The chain recombines TRBV28 with TRBJ2-7, with D perhaps TRBD1 (6 bases). This TCR derives from a woman in her twenties or thirties with COVID-19, enrolled during active disease. The chain's CDR3 is CASSDRRNRAKMIHEQYF. The CDR3 DNA is TGTGCCAGCAGCGATCGACGGAACAGGGCAAAAATGATCCACGAGCAGTACTTC. Variable domain in full (rest from reference TRBV28 and TRBJ2-7): DVKVTQSSRYLVKRTGEKVFLECVQDMDHENMFWYRQDPGLGLRLIYFSYDVKMKEKGDIPEGYSVSREKKERFSLILESASTNQTSMYLCASSDRRNRAKMIHEQYFGPGTRLTVT.